Described below is a single T cell receptor (beta chain) sequence and its context. Method: immunoSEQ multiplex PCR; TCRdb's copy keeps in-frame clones and lacks some. The sample has some 90,000 clones; 75% to 85% are singletons. Trimming cost V 3 bases and J 2 bases; bases outside gene matches: 7. The CDR3 sequence is 16 residues long. Germline V gene data show CDR1 as LGHNA and CDR2 as YNFKEQ. This entry belongs to a study of blood T cell repertoires in COVID-19. The sequenced sample consisted of peripheral blood. The chain carries TRBV4-2 and TRBJ2-1; 7 bases map to TRBD1. The sequence derives from a woman aged 70-85 years with acute or convalescent COVID-19. Written as DNA, the CDR3 is TGTGCCAGCAGCCAGATGGTAGGACAGGCCTACAATGAGCAGTTCTTC. This gives the protein CASSQMVGQAYNEQFF.